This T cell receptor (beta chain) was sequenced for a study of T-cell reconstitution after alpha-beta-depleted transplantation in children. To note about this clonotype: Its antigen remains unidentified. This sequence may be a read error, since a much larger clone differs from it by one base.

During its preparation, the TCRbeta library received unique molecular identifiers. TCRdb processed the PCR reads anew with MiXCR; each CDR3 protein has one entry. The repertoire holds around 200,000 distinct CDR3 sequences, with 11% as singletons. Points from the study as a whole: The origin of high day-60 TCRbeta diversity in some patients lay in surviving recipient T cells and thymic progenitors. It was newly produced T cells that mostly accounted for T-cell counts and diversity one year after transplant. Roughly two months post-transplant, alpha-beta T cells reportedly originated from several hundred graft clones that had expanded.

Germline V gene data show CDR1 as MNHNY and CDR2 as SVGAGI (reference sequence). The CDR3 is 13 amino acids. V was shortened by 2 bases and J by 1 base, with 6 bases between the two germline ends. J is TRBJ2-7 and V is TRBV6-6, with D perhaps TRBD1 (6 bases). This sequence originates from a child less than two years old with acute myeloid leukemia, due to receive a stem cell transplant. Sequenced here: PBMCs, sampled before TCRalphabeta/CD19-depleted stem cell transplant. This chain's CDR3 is CASSYGQSYEQYF. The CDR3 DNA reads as TGTGCCAGCAGTTACGGACAGTCCTACGAGCAGTACTTC.